This record concerns one TCR beta chain sequence. This clonotype was detected ten times or more. This clone's antigen is unknown. Per-base quality was not reported, and no clone a single base away is much larger than it. The CDR1 and CDR2 encoded by the germline V gene (reference sequence) are DFQATT and SNEGSKA. The CDR3, from cysteine to phenylalanine, totals 13 residues. Of all the DNA, just the CDR3 is kept, 39 bases in frame from base 1. The junction shows trimming of 3 bases on V and 3 bases on J, plus 12 bases between the germline ends. Genomic DNA was used as template for profiling of TCR beta VDJ combinations and CDR3 sequences. An Illumina HiSeq 2000 was the platform used for TCR repertoire sequencing. The paper's data handling went like this. TRBV/TRBJ rearrangement plots, CDR3 size and DJ length profiles, and Simpson's diversity index were used to assess repertoires. The most abundant DNA sequence in the deep sequencing data was taken as the immunodominant clone. CDR3 amino acid sequences were screened for sharing across subjects and were compared with published repertoires and the VDJdb database. TCRdb passed the public sequencing reads through fastp at Q25 and MiXCR, retaining productive beta sequences. Each entry merges the rows of one CDR3 protein and shows their most common DNA and genes. The V and J calls were not made by the authors but by TCRdb's processing. This sample holds under 200,000 distinct CDR3 sequences; just under 65% were observed only once. Together, the top ten hold 45% of the sample.

This specimen belongs to a study of CD8+CD57+ T cells in acquired aplastic anemia (dated by TCRdb to the late 2010s). Describing the broader study: A mean of approximately 3 ug of DNA, ranging from roughly 0.2 to 27.4 ug, was extracted from sorted CD4+ and CD8+ cells. An average of around 9.8 million reads for CD4+ cells and roughly 12 million reads for CD8+ cells was obtained from healthy donor samples. Overall results and qualifications from the work: Fewer than 30 CD8+ CDR3 sequences were found in both patients and controls but appeared to be highly expressed in patients and within the immunodominant clones of the patients. CD8+ Simpson's diversity did not differ significantly between patients and healthy controls (P=0.060).

TCR repertoires of sorted CD4+ and CD8+ blood T cells from severe aplastic anemia patients and healthy subjects were deep-sequenced in the study. Ficoll-Paque density gradient centrifugation was used to isolate peripheral blood mononuclear cells. CD4+ and CD8+ T cells were sorted by FACS or magnetic beads before DNA extraction. Sequences were obtained from sorted CD4+, CD8+, or CD8+CD57+ T cells (not recorded which) from PBMCs. The chain links TRBV20-1 with TRBJ2-7, and TRBD1 may be the D gene, going by 5 matching bases. The sequence came from a human donor in good health. In nucleotides, the sequence is TGCAGTGCTAGTCAGGGTTTGGGCTACGAGCAGTACTTC. The encoded protein is CSASQGLGYEQYF.